The 28 T cell receptor beta chains below were found in one sample sequenced in a study of CD8+CD57+ T cells in acquired aplastic anemia (dated by TCRdb to the late 2010s). Sequencing was carried out with an Illumina HiSeq 2000. Genomic DNA was used as template for profiling of TCR beta VDJ combinations and CDR3 sequences. TCRdb handled the public reads itself, with Q25 trimming in fastp and clone calling in MiXCR, and kept productive beta chains. All rows with the same CDR3 protein become a single entry with the most common DNA and genes. This sample holds 40,000 to 45,000 distinct CDR3 sequences; approximately 71% were observed only once. Under 25% of the sample is in the top ten clones. Input material: sorted CD4+, CD8+, or CD8+CD57+ T cells (not recorded which) from PBMCs. These receptors were taken from a human donor in good health, serving as a control.

The chain joins TRBV19 to TRBJ1-5; D is unresolved. Germline V lookup: CDR1 LNHDA, CDR2 SQIVND (reference sequence). Deletions cut 5 bases from V and 5 bases from J, with 13 bases between. The CDR3 is made up of 14 amino acids. CDR3: CASSFREADQPQHF. CDR3 DNA sequence: TGTGCCAGTAGTTTCCGAGAAGCGGATCAGCCCCAGCATTTT.

The chain uses TRBV11-2 and TRBJ2-1; 13 nucleotides align to TRBD2. The CDR3 extends over 18 amino acids. Germline-derived CDR1 and CDR2 are SGHAT and FQNNGV. The trim removed 3 bases at V and 5 bases at J, leaving 10 bases unmatched. Written as DNA, the CDR3 is TGTGCCAGCAGCTTCCTAGTCGCGACTAGCGGGGGGAACAATGAGCAGTTCTTC. Its translation is CASSFLVATSGGNNEQFF.

This sequence joins TRBV24-1 and TRBJ2-7; the D is unclear. In germline, CDR1 is KGHDR, CDR2 SFDVKD. V lost 4 bases and J lost 3, with 6 bases in between. The CDR3 is made up of 12 amino acids. CDR3 residues: CATSEDHYEQYF. The CDR3 bases are TGTGCCACCAGTGAAGACCACTACGAGCAGTACTTC.

CDR3 DNA: TGCGCCAGCAGCCAAGGAGACAGGGTCGGTGGGAAGACCCAGTACTTC. This encodes CASSQGDRVGGKTQYF. The chain has TRBV4-3 and TRBJ2-5; 7 positions match TRBD1. CDR1 is LGHNA and CDR2 is YSLEER in the germline V gene. The CDR3 covers 16 residues. Trimming took 1 base from V and 6 from J; bases not matched to a gene: 11.

This clonotype was recorded only once. One junction end does not reproduce the germline sequence, and a read error may be involved. The chain is built from TRBV7-9 and TRBJ2-7; D is possibly TRBD1 (6 bases). Germline assignment: CDR1 SEHNR and CDR2 FQNEAQ (reference sequence). This CDR3 is built from 12 residues. The CDR3 is CASSLGQSEQYF. CDR3 nucleotides: TGCGCCAGCAGCTTGGGACAATCCGAGCAGTACTTC. Combining the CDR3 with reference TRBV7-9 and TRBJ2-7 gives the whole variable domain DTGVSQNPRHKITKRGQNVTFRCDPISEHNRLYWYRQTLGQGPEFLTYFQNEAQLEKSRLLSDRFSAERPKGSFSTLEIQRTEQGDSAMYLCASSLGQSEQYFGPGTRLTVT.

The rearrangement uses TRBV29-1 and TRBJ2-3; D is uncertain. The V gene lost 4 bases and the J gene lost 2 bases, with 4 bases spanning the gap. Germline V lookup: CDR1 SQVTM, CDR2 ANQGSEA. The CDR3 loop spans 11 amino acids. The CDR3 sequence: CSVVYTDTQYF. CDR3 DNA: TGCAGCGTTGTCTACACAGATACGCAGTATTTT.

V usage is TRBV4-1 and J usage is TRBJ2-1; TRBD2 aligns across 13 bases. Germline CDR1 reads MGHRA; CDR2 reads YSYEKL. This CDR3 region has 17 residues. V trimming: 4 bases; J trimming: 3 bases; junction bases outside the gene matches: 6. The CDR3 sequence: CASSLSTSGGYYNEQFF. DNA for the CDR3: TGCGCCAGCAGCCTCTCGACTAGCGGGGGGTACTACAATGAGCAGTTCTTC.

This clonotype was picked up a small number of times. This chain joins TRBV15 and TRBJ2-7; 8 nucleotides line up with TRBD1. V lost 8 bases, J lost 2 bases, and 5 bases stayed unmatched. Germline V lookup: CDR1 LNHNV, CDR2 YYDKDF (reference sequence). The CDR3 covers 13 residues. CDR3 in DNA: TGTGCCACCGGACAGGGACTTACCTACGAGCAGTACGTC. It yields the protein CATGQGLTYEQYV.

This clonotype has a count of ten or more. The V and J genes are TRBV15 and TRBJ1-4; tentative D call: TRBD1 (5 bases). V was trimmed by 0 bases and J by 5 bases, leaving 10 bases between them. Germline CDR1 is LNHNV and CDR2 is YYDKDF (reference sequence). The CDR3 runs to 15 residues. The CDR3 here is CATSREGQKNEKLFF. DNA for the CDR3: TGTGCCACCAGCAGAGAGGGGCAGAAAAATGAAAAACTGTTTTTT.

This clonotype has only one observation. At one end, the junction sequence differs from germline, possibly due to a read error. The rearrangement joins TRBV23-1 to TRBJ2-1; tentatively, D is TRBD2 (6 bases). TRBV23-1 is labeled an ORF, and its function is uncertain. The CDR3 is 19 amino acids. This CDR3 is CASSHRLAGYVFVYNERFF. CDR3 DNA sequence: TGCGCCAGCAGTCATAGACTGGCGGGGTACGTTTTTGTTTACAATGAGCGGTTCTTC.

The chain is built from TRBV7-3 and TRBJ1-2, with D perhaps TRBD1 (6 bases). Trimming removed 5 bases from V and 6 bases from J, with 19 bases in between. This CDR3 has 15 residues. From germline, CDR1 is SGHTA and CDR2 FQGTGA. DNA for the CDR3: TGTGCCAGCAGCCCCCAGTCAGGGGTCTATGATGGCTACACCTTC. It codes for CASSPQSGVYDGYTF.

V is TRBV2 and J is TRBJ2-5, with a tentative D call TRBD1 (7 bases). The V gene lost 5 bases and the J gene lost 4 bases, with 20 bases spanning the gap. The CDR3 is made up of 16 amino acids. CDR1 is SNHLY and CDR2 is FYNNEI in the germline V gene. CDR3 sequence: CASSWRGHGSGETQYF. The DNA of the CDR3 is TGTGCCAGCAGTTGGAGGGGGCACGGTTCGGGAGAGACCCAGTACTTC.

The chain recombines TRBV19 with TRBJ1-2; D is ambiguous. Per the germline V gene, CDR1 is LNHDA and CDR2 is SQIVND (reference sequence). The CDR3 length is 17 residues. Trimming took off 3 bases at V and 4 bases at J, with 21 bases between the two ends. The CDR3 DNA reads TGTGCCAGTAGTATTGCTAACCTGCGCGGAAATCTCTATGGCTACACCTTC. Protein: CASSIANLRGNLYGYTF.

This clonotype was detected ten times or more. The chain joins TRBV6-2 or TRBV6-3 to TRBJ2-1; no reliable D call. The CDR3 spans 13 residues. With 8 bases removed from V and 8 bases from J, the gap between germline ends came to 16 bases. CDR1 is MNHEY and CDR2 is SVGEGT in the germline V gene. In DNA form, the CDR3 reads TGTGCCAGCGCTCAAATAGTAAACGATGAGCAGTTCTTC. Protein sequence: CASAQIVNDEQFF.

J is TRBJ2-7 and V is TRBV4-3; 7 nucleotides line up with TRBD2. Germline V gene data show CDR1 as LGHNA and CDR2 as YSLEER. V lost 0 bases, J lost 0 bases, and 5 bases stayed unmatched. The CDR3 is made up of 16 amino acids. Here the CDR3 reads CASSQEASGSSYEQYF. The CDR3 coding sequence is TGCGCCAGCAGCCAAGAGGCTAGCGGAAGCTCCTACGAGCAGTACTTC.

This clonotype was seen repeatedly, ten times or more. This chain connects TRBV9 to TRBJ2-3; 7 positions match TRBD1. The J segment lost 0 bases and the V segment lost 2 bases, leaving 6 bases of the junction unmatched. CDR3 length: 16 residues. Germline V CDR1 and CDR2: SGDLS, YYNGEE. CDR3: CASSVNRGYSTDTQYF. CDR3 DNA: TGTGCCAGCAGCGTCAACAGGGGCTACAGCACAGATACGCAGTATTTT.

As for this clonotype: One junction end does not reproduce the germline sequence, and a read error may be involved. This chain connects TRBV10-3 to TRBJ2-7; no firm D call. Germline lookup yields CDR1 ENHRY and CDR2 SYGVKD. The CDR3 is 15 amino acids. The CDR3 reads CASSLRSGEKYEQYF. The CDR3 region has the DNA TGTGCCAGCAGTTTAAGGTCAGGTGAAAAATACGAGCAGTACTTC.

The chain couples TRBV9 to TRBJ2-7, with D possibly being TRBD1 (5 bases). CDR3 size: 15 residues. Per the germline V gene, CDR1 is SGDLS and CDR2 is YYNGEE. The V gene lost 6 bases and the J gene lost 7 bases, with 23 bases spanning the gap. CDR3 in DNA: TGTGCCAGCAACCCCCCTGTGGCAGGGAAAGGGGAGCAGTACTTC. Translation gives CASNPPVAGKGEQYF.

The sample holds many counts of this clonotype. The chain employs TRBV9 and TRBJ1-1; D might be TRBD1 (5 bases). Looked up from germline, CDR1 is SGDLS and CDR2 is YYNGEE. Trimming removed 0 bases from V and 5 bases from J, with 11 bases in between. This CDR3 has 14 amino acids. CDR3 residues: CASSVDLGVTEAFF. CDR3 in DNA: TGTGCCAGCAGCGTAGATCTAGGGGTGACTGAAGCTTTCTTT.

This chain uses TRBV7-8 with TRBJ1-1, with TRBD1 as a possible D gene (6 bases). CDR1 is SGHVS, CDR2 FQNEAQ, per germline. V was trimmed by 5 bases and J by 0 bases, leaving 13 bases between them. The CDR3 is 15 residues long. The CDR3 sequence: CASSMTTGMNTEAFF. In nucleotides, the CDR3 is TGTGCCAGCAGCATGACGACAGGCATGAACACTGAAGCTTTCTTT.

V is TRBV29-1 and J is TRBJ1-4, with D perhaps matching TRBD1 (5 bases). V was shortened by 6 bases and J by 5 bases, with 22 bases between the two germline ends. The CDR3 totals 16 residues. Germline V lookup: CDR1 SQVTM, CDR2 ANQGSEA. The CDR3 protein is CSVGGWRGAGNEKLFF. The DNA of the CDR3 is TGCAGCGTCGGGGGGTGGCGTGGGGCCGGCAATGAAAAACTGTTTTTT.

This clonotype was counted at least ten times. The V call is TRBV12-3 or TRBV12-4, the J call TRBJ2-3; the D gene is possibly TRBD2 (5 bases). V dropped 5 bases and J dropped 0 bases, with 9 bases sitting between them. CDR3 length: 14 amino acids. This chain's CDR3 is CASSILVSTDTQYF. The DNA of the CDR3 is TGTGCCAGCAGTATACTAGTGAGCACAGATACGCAGTATTTT.

This clonotype was observed a few times. The chain links TRBV7-6 to TRBJ2-7, with 8 bases lining up with TRBD2. The junction had 11 bases not matched to a gene; V was cut back by 5 bases and J by 5 bases. The CDR3 length is 15 residues. The germline gives CDR1 SGHVS, CDR2 FNYEAQ. The CDR3 coding sequence is TGTGCCAGCAGCGAAGGACTAGCTGTTTTCCACGAGCAGTACTTC. This sequence encodes CASSEGLAVFHEQYF. The full variable domain, with the rest looked up from reference TRBV7-6 and TRBJ2-7, is GAGVSQSPRYKVTKRGQDVALRCDPISGHVSLYWYRQALGQGPEFLTYFNYEAQQDKSGLPNDRFSAERPEGSISTLTIQRTEQRDSAMYRCASSEGLAVFHEQYFGPGTRLTVT.

CDR3: CSVTDSYEQYF. DNA for the CDR3: TGCAGCGTGACCGACAGCTACGAGCAGTACTTC. The chain is built from TRBV29-1 and TRBJ2-7, with D possibly being TRBD1 (5 bases). V was trimmed by 6 bases and J by 3 bases, leaving 9 bases between them. CDR3 size: 11 residues. Germline V gives CDR1 SQVTM, CDR2 ANQGSEA.

This clonotype was seen many times. The V and J genes are TRBV6-5 and TRBJ2-7; D not certain. The V and J ends lost 3 bases and 3 bases respectively, with 9 bases between them. Germline values: CDR1 MNHEY, CDR2 SVGAGI. This CDR3 has 13 amino acids. The CDR3 region is CASSYRLGYEQYF. The CDR3 bases are TGTGCCAGCAGTTATAGGCTGGGCTACGAGCAGTACTTC.

V and J are TRBV29-1 and TRBJ1-2; TRBD1 agrees at 7 bases. Germline V gives CDR1 SQVTM, CDR2 ANQGSEA. The ends lost 6 bases at V and 4 bases at J; junction bases unmatched: 5. The CDR3 contains 12 residues. In nucleotides, the CDR3 is TGCAGCGTCGGGACAGTAATCTATGGCTACACCTTC. It yields the protein CSVGTVIYGYTF.

The chain employs TRBV6-1 and TRBJ1-6, with TRBD1 matching 10 bases. Germline V gene data show CDR1 as MNHNS and CDR2 as SASEGT. The trim removed 8 bases at V and 9 bases at J, leaving 7 bases unmatched. The CDR3 extends over 14 amino acids. CDR3 DNA: TGTGCCAGCCTGTGGGGACAGGGGACTTCACCCCTCCACTTT. This gives the protein CASLWGQGTSPLHF.

The V call is TRBV24-1, the J call TRBJ2-7; D is uncertain. CDR1 is KGHDR, CDR2 SFDVKD, per germline. Trimming took off 4 bases at V and 4 bases at J, with 10 bases between the two ends. The CDR3 contains 13 residues. CDR3 bases: TGTGCCACCAGTGAACAGAGTCATTACGAGCAGTACTTC. This encodes CATSEQSHYEQYF.